The 25 T cell receptor beta chains below all came from one sample that was sequenced in a study of beta chain features in type 1 diabetes (dated by TCRdb to about 2018). For these TCRs, the target antigens are not known. Library preparation used the immunoSEQ multiplex PCR assay. The entire amount of isolated RNA was reverse transcribed using the High Capacity cDNA Reverse Transcription Kit, so the sequenced TCRB transcripts were expressed ones. This immuneACCESS table, as held by TCRdb, lists in-frame sequences with V and J called but not all clones. Of the missing ones, under half trace to an unresolved V gene in checked studies; the others have no known cause. The sample has a few hundred thousand clones on record, around 13% of them singletons. The top ten hold about 0.01% of the sample. What the study reported, not specific to this receptor: A moderate but significant shortening of TCRB CDR3 length was observed in type 1 diabetes patients in all four CD4+ subsets.

The sequencing sample was made of naive CD4+ T cells from blood. The intended sense of this specimen's cell subset or site label: true naive CD4+ T cells. These receptors all come from a woman between 18 and 29 years old with type 1 diabetes.

The V call is TRBV18, the J call TRBJ2-7; D not resolved. The CDR3 sequence is 11 residues long. CDR1 is KGHSH, CDR2 LQKENI, per germline. The ends were cut back, 3 bases at V and 4 bases at J, with 4 bases in the middle. DNA for the CDR3: TGTGCCAGCTCACCCCAATACGAGCAGTACTTC. Protein product: CASSPQYEQYF.

This clone was seen a handful of times. This chain connects TRBV25-1 to TRBJ2-7; 10 nucleotides agree with TRBD1. Germline-derived CDR1 and CDR2 are MGHDK and SYGVNS. Trimming removed 5 bases from V and 2 bases from J; junction bases left unmatched: 6. There are 15 residues in the CDR3. The CDR3 loop is CASSSRDRGPYEQYF. The CDR3, as DNA: TGTGCCAGCAGTTCCCGGGACAGGGGCCCCTACGAGCAGTACTTC.

V and J are TRBV20-1 and TRBJ1-2; a weak D match, TRBD1 (5 bases). V was cut by 3 bases and J by 6 bases, with 8 bases left in between. Germline V gives CDR1 DFQATT, CDR2 SNEGSKA (reference sequence). The CDR3 runs 11 residues. CDR3 coding DNA: TGCAGTGCTAGCCCAGGGCATGGCTACACCTTC. Protein product: CSASPGHGYTF.

This clone was seen only a few times. The gene calls are TRBV4-2 and TRBJ2-5; 10 positions agree with TRBD1. This CDR3 contains 16 residues. Germline lookup yields CDR1 LGHNA and CDR2 YNFKEQ. V shed 3 bases and J 5 bases; nucleotides not matched to a gene: 9. CDR3 sequence: CASSQSRDRGRETQYF. The CDR3 nucleotides are TGTGCCAGCAGCCAGTCCCGGGACAGGGGAAGGGAGACCCAGTACTTC.

There are a few counts of this clone. J is TRBJ1-1 and V is TRBV7-8; D possibly corresponds to TRBD1 (5 bases). The germline gives CDR1 SGHVS, CDR2 FQNEAQ. Trimming stripped 3 bases from V and 11 bases from J, with 16 bases between. This CDR3 has 13 residues. The CDR3 bases are TGTGCCAGCAGCTTGGAGGGGCTGATGTATGCTTTCTTT. This codes for CASSLEGLMYAFF.

This sequence joins TRBV29-1 and TRBJ1-5; D possibly corresponds to TRBD1 (6 bases). From germline, CDR1 is SQVTM and CDR2 ANQGSEA. This CDR3 is 13 amino acids long. V was clipped by 4 bases and J by 5 bases, with 12 bases between them. In DNA, the CDR3 is TGCAGCGTTGCCGGACAGAAAGATCAGCCCCAGCATTTT. Translated, it gives CSVAGQKDQPQHF.

The chain carries TRBV30 and TRBJ2-4; 7 bases agree with TRBD2. The CDR3 is 15 residues long. Germline V CDR1 and CDR2: GTSNPN, SVGIG (reference sequence). With 0 bases clipped from V and 3 bases from J, the junction kept 5 bases outside the gene matches. The CDR3 coding sequence is TGTGCCTGGAGTGTGGGCGGGAGTGACAAAAACATTCAGTACTTC. This translates into CAWSVGGSDKNIQYF.

This clone appeared a few times. This chain uses TRBV15 with TRBJ2-4, with 9 bases identical to TRBD1. The CDR3 is 19 amino acids. J was trimmed by 2 bases and V by 0 bases; bases with no gene match: 11. The germline V gene encodes CDR1 LNHNV and CDR2 YYDKDF (reference sequence). CDR3 in DNA: TGTGCCACCAGCAGAGACCTAGGACAGGGGAGCTTAACCAAAAACATTCAGTACTTC. Protein sequence: CATSRDLGQGSLTKNIQYF.

This clone was seen more than once but under ten times. The V call is TRBV5-1, the J call TRBJ2-1; 9 bases agree with TRBD2. The CDR3 contains 14 residues. V gave up 4 bases and J gave up 2 bases; unmatched junction bases: 1. The V gene's germline CDR1 is SGHRS and CDR2 YFSETQ. Here the CDR3 reads CASSERGAYNEQFF. The CDR3 DNA sequence: TGCGCCAGCAGCGAGCGGGGGGCCTACAATGAGCAGTTCTTC.

The genes are TRBV28 and TRBJ1-5; D remains unclear. V shed 6 bases and J shed 0 bases, with 12 bases lying between them. Looked up from germline, CDR1 is MDHEN and CDR2 is SYDVKM. This CDR3 has 15 amino acids. This CDR3 reads CASRSTPISNQPQHF. CDR3 DNA: TGTGCCAGCAGGAGCACCCCAATTAGCAATCAGCCCCAGCATTTT.

The V gene is TRBV29-1, the J gene TRBJ1-1; tentatively, D is TRBD1 (5 bases). This CDR3 contains 14 residues. The V gene lost 5 bases and the J gene lost 6 bases, with 19 bases spanning the gap. The germline CDR1 and CDR2 sequences are SQVTM and ANQGSEA. The CDR3 sequence is CSVWWGGVVAEAFF. CDR3 DNA: TGCAGCGTTTGGTGGGGAGGGGTGGTCGCTGAAGCTTTCTTT.

As for this clone: This sample also contains other DNA sequences that code for the same CDR3. The gene calls are TRBV7-9 and TRBJ1-3; D possibly corresponds to TRBD1 (5 bases). Germline V gene data show CDR1 as SEHNR and CDR2 as FQNEAQ (reference sequence). The CDR3 sequence is 14 residues long. V was trimmed by 2 bases and J by 1 base, leaving 6 bases between them. Written as DNA, the CDR3 is TGTGCCAGCAGCTTAAGGGGATCTGGAAACACCATATATTTT. Translating gives CASSLRGSGNTIYF.

J is TRBJ2-5 and V is TRBV4-3, with no clear D. The germline V gene has CDR1 LGHNA and CDR2 YSLEER. The V gene lost 0 bases and the J gene lost 2 bases, with 7 bases spanning the gap. This CDR3 spans 14 amino acids. CDR3 bases: TGCGCCAGCAGCCAAGAGGCGGTGCAAGAGACCCAGTACTTC. Its protein is CASSQEAVQETQYF.

The rearrangement uses TRBV11-3 and TRBJ2-7, with 7 bases that match TRBD1. Germline CDR1 is SGHNT and CDR2 is YENEEA. The junction had 5 bases not matched to a gene; V was cut back by 3 bases and J by 0 bases. This CDR3 spans 15 amino acids. The CDR3 bases are TGTGCCAGCAGCTTTGTTCGGGACAGCTCCTACGAGCAGTACTTC. Translation gives CASSFVRDSSYEQYF.

This clone was seen just once. This rearrangement joins TRBV9 to TRBJ2-1; 15 positions match TRBD2. From germline, CDR1 is SGDLS and CDR2 YYNGEE. Trimming cost V 2 bases and J 7 bases; bases outside gene matches: 1. This CDR3 has 15 amino acids. CDR3 coding DNA: TGTGCCAGCAGCGTCGGACTAGCGGGGGGGAATGAGCAGTTCTTC. It codes for CASSVGLAGGNEQFF.

The chain carries TRBV7-9 and TRBJ2-7; maybe TRBD2 (6 bases). CDR3 length equals 15 residues. Germline V gives CDR1 SEHNR, CDR2 FQNEAQ (reference sequence). V gave up 2 bases and J gave up 5 bases, with 16 bases separating them. CDR3 residues: CASSLLYGSDNEQYF. Here the CDR3 DNA reads TGTGCCAGCAGCTTACTATACGGGAGCGACAACGAGCAGTACTTC.

There are a few counts of this clone. The chain carries TRBV18 and TRBJ1-4; 8 nucleotides align to TRBD1. Germline V gene data show CDR1 as KGHSH and CDR2 as LQKENI. Losses at the gene ends were 3 bases for V and 8 bases for J; bases not matched to a gene: 2. The CDR3 covers 13 residues. Here the CDR3 DNA reads TGTGCCAGCTCACCCCAGGGGGCGGAAAAACTGTTTTTT. Encoded protein: CASSPQGAEKLFF. Full variable domain (rest looked up from reference TRBV18 and TRBJ1-4): NAGVMQNPRHLVRRRGQEARLRCSPMKGHSHVYWYRQLPEEGLKFMVYLQKENIIDESGMPKERFSAEFPKEGPSILRIQQVVRGDSAAYFCASSPQGAEKLFFGSGTQLSVL.

This chain uses TRBV6-5 with TRBJ1-2, with D possibly being TRBD1 (6 bases). This CDR3 is 12 amino acids long. V was cut by 7 bases and J by 2 bases, with 8 bases left in between. Germline values: CDR1 MNHEY, CDR2 SVGAGI. The CDR3 DNA is TGTGCCAGCACCGACAGGAACTATGGCTACACCTTC. It is translated as CASTDRNYGYTF.

This clone was seen a few times. The chain combines TRBV7-8 with TRBJ2-1; tentative D call: TRBD1 (5 bases). The CDR3 extends over 14 amino acids. The V gene lost 3 bases and the J gene lost 8 bases, with 14 bases spanning the gap. CDR1 and CDR2 from the germline V gene are SGHVS and FQNEAQ. The CDR3 coding sequence is TGTGCCAGCAGCTTCCGCAGGGTAATCGATGAGCAGTTCTTC. This translates into CASSFRRVIDEQFF.

This rearrangement joins TRBV2 to TRBJ2-5; unclear D gene. Germline-derived CDR1 and CDR2 are SNHLY and FYNNEI. V gave up 6 bases and J gave up 5 bases, with 13 bases separating them. This CDR3 is built from 13 residues. CDR3 nucleotides: TGTGCCAGCAGGTCCTTTTTCCAGGAGACCCAGTACTTC. This translates into CASRSFFQETQYF.

The chain has TRBV4-3 and TRBJ2-7; 8 bases fit TRBD2. J was trimmed by 2 bases and V by 0 bases; bases with no gene match: 12. This CDR3 has 18 amino acids. Germline V gene data show CDR1 as LGHNA and CDR2 as YSLEER. CDR3 residues: CASSQEESGGTLTYEQYF. CDR3 DNA: TGCGCCAGCAGCCAAGAGGAAAGCGGGGGCACTCTTACCTACGAGCAGTACTTC.

This clone has a single count. The chain uses TRBV18 and TRBJ1-1; 7 bases map to TRBD1. Germline CDR1 and CDR2: KGHSH and LQKENI. J lost 8 bases, V lost 4 bases, and 16 bases had no gene match. The CDR3 spans 16 residues. CDR3 in amino acids: CASSHLRDRVGDEAFF. As DNA, the CDR3 is TGTGCCAGCTCACACCTTCGCGACAGGGTAGGGGACGAAGCTTTCTTT.

This clone turned up a few times. The V call is TRBV7-4, the J call TRBJ1-5, with D uncertain. V was clipped by 5 bases and J by 11 bases, with 13 bases between them. The CDR3 sequence is 12 residues long. The germline V gene has CDR1 SGHVT and CDR2 SQSDAQ. The DNA for the CDR3 is TGTGCCAGCAGCCCCCGAATCGAGACCCAGCATTTT. This translates into CASSPRIETQHF.

This clone was seen a few times. This chain uses TRBV6-1 with TRBJ2-7; maybe TRBD1 (6 bases). CDR3 length: 15 residues. Germline V gene sequence: CDR1 MNHNS, CDR2 SASEGT. The V end was cut by 5 bases, the J end by 1 base, with 15 bases between. CDR3 loop: CASSFDPTGSYEQYF. DNA for the CDR3: TGTGCCAGCAGTTTCGACCCGACAGGTTCCTACGAGCAGTACTTC.

This clone was detected only a few times. The chain recombines TRBV7-3 with TRBJ2-7; TRBD1 is a possible D gene (5 bases). This CDR3 contains 14 residues. Germline V gives CDR1 SGHTA, CDR2 FQGTGA. V was cut by 6 bases and J by 4 bases, with 16 bases left in between. The CDR3 loop reads CASSRTAGPYEQYF. The CDR3 DNA is TGTGCCAGCAGTCGAACGGCAGGGCCTTACGAGCAGTACTTC.